These T cell receptor beta chains were read from a single sample in a study of cytomegalovirus exposure and HLA in healthy donors. TCRdb keeps only in-frame clones here, not all; method: immunoSEQ multiplex PCR. The sample shows roughly 150,000 clones, approximately 80% of them seen only once. The material sequenced was PBMCs. All receptors come from a male donor in good health and CMV-seronegative. Each CDR3 is given with its conserved first and last residue. Fields, in order: D gene, J gene, V gene, clone size, CDR3 DNA, CDR3 protein. The D gene is left open where the match is weak. Clone size is given for some rows only: seen once, a few or many times, or a class if the clone is expanded.

D: TRBD2; J: TRBJ2-5; V: TRBV9; size: .; DNA: TGTGCCAGCAGCGTAGCCGGACTAGCGGAGACCCAGTACTTC; CDR3: CASSVAGLAETQYF
D: TRBD2; J: TRBJ2-1; V: TRBV19; size: .; DNA: TGTGCCAGTAGGAGACTAGCGGGGGCCCACAATGAGCAGTTCTTC; CDR3: CASRRLAGAHNEQFF
D: TRBD1; J: TRBJ1-2; V: TRBV5-1; size: .; DNA: TGCGCCAGCAGCCCTGGAATGGACAGGGTCTATGGCTACACCTTC; CDR3: CASSPGMDRVYGYTF
D: TRBD1; J: TRBJ2-5; V: TRBV7-9; size: .; DNA: TGTGCCAGCGGACAGGGGAGATATCAAGAGACCCAGTACTTC; CDR3: CASGQGRYQETQYF
D: .; J: TRBJ2-3; V: TRBV18; size: few; DNA: TGTGCCAGCTCCGACTACCACCGGGCAGATACGCAGTATTTT; CDR3: CASSDYHRADTQYF
D: TRBD1; J: TRBJ1-3; V: TRBV7-9; size: .; DNA: TGTGCCAGCAGCCCCATGGGACAGGGTTCTGGAAACACCATATATTTT; CDR3: CASSPMGQGSGNTIYF
D: TRBD2; J: TRBJ2-5; V: TRBV5-1; size: .; DNA: TGCGCCAGCAGGGGACTAGCGGGAGACGCAGGAGAGACCCAGTACTTC; CDR3: CASRGLAGDAGETQYF
D: TRBD1; J: TRBJ1-5; V: TRBV19; size: .; DNA: TGTGCCAGTAGGGGACAGGGGGCCCCTTCCAATCAGCCCCAGCATTTT; CDR3: CASRGQGAPSNQPQHF
D: TRBD1; J: TRBJ1-5; V: TRBV5-1; size: .; DNA: TGCGCCAGCAGCTTGACAGGGGGCGATCAGCCCCAGCATTTT; CDR3: CASSLTGGDQPQHF
D: .; J: TRBJ2-7; V: TRBV7-2; size: .; DNA: TGTGCCAGCAGCCCCCCCGCGAGGCCCTACGAGCAGTACTTC; CDR3: CASSPPARPYEQYF
D: .; J: TRBJ1-5; V: TRBV5-4; size: .; DNA: TGTGCCAGCAGCTACTATCAGCCCCAGCATTTT; CDR3: CASSYYQPQHF
D: TRBD1; J: TRBJ1-4; V: TRBV2; size: .; DNA: TGTGCCAGCAATAGCGAACAGGGGCAGGTTAAACCGTTTTTT; CDR3: CASNSEQGQVKPFF
D: TRBD1; J: TRBJ2-7; V: TRBV14; size: few; DNA: TGTGCCAGCAGCCAAGATCGGGACAGACCTGGAGGCACCTACGAGCAGTACTTC; CDR3: CASSQDRDRPGGTYEQYF
D: .; J: TRBJ2-5; V: TRBV5-1; size: .; DNA: TGCGCCAGCAGCTTGAGGGGAGGTCAAGAGACCCAGTACTTC; CDR3: CASSLRGGQETQYF
D: TRBD1; J: TRBJ1-1; V: TRBV19; size: .; DNA: TGTGCCAGTAGTATGTGGGGACAGTCGAACACTGAAGCTTTCTTT; CDR3: CASSMWGQSNTEAFF
D: TRBD1; J: TRBJ2-7; V: TRBV30; size: .; DNA: TGTGCCTGGAGTGGACAGGGGGTCAACGAGCAGTACTTC; CDR3: CAWSGQGVNEQYF
D: TRBD2; J: TRBJ2-5; V: TRBV19; size: once; DNA: TGTGCCAGTACTCCGGGGGGGCAGAAAGAGACCCAGTACTTC; CDR3: CASTPGGQKETQYF
D: .; J: TRBJ1-1; V: TRBV7-3; size: .; DNA: TGTGCCAGCCACATAAGGCTGGGGGGTTTCGATGCGGGAGCTTTCTTT; CDR3: CASHIRLGGFDAGAFF
D: TRBD2; J: TRBJ2-2; V: TRBV29-1; size: few; DNA: TGCAGCGTTGAACGGCTAGCGGGAAACACCGGGGAGCTGTTTTTT; CDR3: CSVERLAGNTGELFF
D: .; J: TRBJ2-2; V: TRBV28; size: .; DNA: TGTGCCAGCAGCCACTGGATAGGGGCGAACACCGGGGAGCTGTTTTTT; CDR3: CASSHWIGANTGELFF
D: .; J: TRBJ2-1; V: TRBV2; size: .; DNA: TGTGCCGGCAGGTACGAACTAAGCTCCTACAATGAGCAGTTCTTC; CDR3: CAGRYELSSYNEQFF
D: .; J: TRBJ2-7; V: TRBV19; size: .; DNA: TGTGCCAGTAGTTTGGGCCAGGGCTACGAGCAGTACTTC; CDR3: CASSLGQGYEQYF
D: .; J: TRBJ1-1; V: TRBV5-1; size: .; DNA: TGCGCCAGCAGCGACTCCGGCATGAAGCCTGAAGCTTTCTTT; CDR3: CASSDSGMKPEAFF
D: .; J: TRBJ1-4; V: TRBV15; size: few; DNA: TGTGCCACCAGCAGGGGGAGGGACAAAGAGGGGTTAAATGAAAAACTGTTTTTT; CDR3: CATSRGRDKEGLNEKLFF
D: TRBD1; J: TRBJ2-5; V: TRBV7-9; size: .; DNA: TGTGCCAGCAGCCCGGGGACAGGGGTAGAGACCCAGTACTTC; CDR3: CASSPGTGVETQYF
D: .; J: TRBJ1-4; V: TRBV6-6; size: .; DNA: TGTGCCAGCAGTTACTCGACTAACAGGGTAAATGAAAAACTGTTTTTT; CDR3: CASSYSTNRVNEKLFF
D: .; J: TRBJ2-7; V: TRBV30; size: .; DNA: TGTGCCTGGTCCGAGGGTTTTAGCGGCTACGAGCAGTACTTC; CDR3: CAWSEGFSGYEQYF
D: .; J: TRBJ1-1; V: TRBV11-1; size: .; DNA: TGTGCCAGCAGCTTAGCGGAGGCTTTGGTAGCTTTCTTT; CDR3: CASSLAEALVAFF
D: TRBD1; J: TRBJ1-2; V: TRBV27; size: .; DNA: TGTGCCAGCAGAGGGACAGGGGGCCTATCTACCGGCTACACCTTC; CDR3: CASRGTGGLSTGYTF
D: TRBD1; J: TRBJ2-7; V: TRBV6-1; size: .; DNA: TGTGCCAGCAGTGGCGGACAGGGCTGGAGCGAGCAGTACTTC; CDR3: CASSGGQGWSEQYF
D: TRBD1; J: TRBJ1-2; V: TRBV4-2; size: .; DNA: TGTGCCAGCAGCCAAGGAGGGCAGGGGGCTAACTATGGCTACACCTTC; CDR3: CASSQGGQGANYGYTF
D: TRBD2; J: TRBJ2-1; V: TRBV7-6; size: .; DNA: TGTGCCAGCAGCTTAGAGGCTAGCGGGAAATACAATGAGCAGTTCTTC; CDR3: CASSLEASGKYNEQFF
D: TRBD1; J: TRBJ2-7; V: TRBV5-6; size: .; DNA: TGTGCCAGCAGCTTAAACGGGGACAGCTCCTACGAGCAGTACTTC; CDR3: CASSLNGDSSYEQYF
D: TRBD1; J: TRBJ2-7; V: TRBV5-6; size: once; DNA: TGTGCCAGCGGCTTTGGACAGGGGTACGAGCAGTACTTC; CDR3: CASGFGQGYEQYF
D: TRBD1; J: TRBJ1-1; V: TRBV5-1; size: few; DNA: TGCGCCAGCAGCTTGGTGACAGGGTCGAACACTGAAGCTTTCTTT; CDR3: CASSLVTGSNTEAFF
D: .; J: TRBJ1-6; V: TRBV7-9; size: few; DNA: TGTGCCAGCAGCTTCGCGGGGGACTCACCCCTCCACTTT; CDR3: CASSFAGDSPLHF
D: .; J: TRBJ1-3; V: TRBV28; size: .; DNA: TGTGCCAGCAGGTCCTCAGGGCTTGGAAACACCATATATTTT; CDR3: CASRSSGLGNTIYF
D: .; J: TRBJ2-6; V: TRBV7-2; size: .; DNA: TGTGCCAGCAGCTCCCAGACGGGTAGGGCCAACGTCCTGACTTTC; CDR3: CASSSQTGRANVLTF
D: .; J: TRBJ2-2; V: TRBV11-2; size: .; DNA: TGTGCCAGCAGCTCAGGGGTGACCACCGGGGAGCTGTTTTTT; CDR3: CASSSGVTTGELFF
D: TRBD1; J: TRBJ1-2; V: TRBV2; size: .; DNA: TGTGCCAGCATCGGACAGGGGGTTGGGGGCTACACCTTC; CDR3: CASIGQGVGGYTF
D: TRBD1; J: TRBJ1-5; V: TRBV19; size: .; DNA: TGTGCCAGTAGCGACAGGGAAAATCAGCCCCAGCATTTT; CDR3: CASSDRENQPQHF
D: TRBD1; J: TRBJ1-1; V: TRBV7-9; size: few; DNA: TGTGCCAGCAGCTCAACCATGGGACAGGGTGGGGATACTGAAGCTTTCTTT; CDR3: CASSSTMGQGGDTEAFF
D: .; J: TRBJ1-1; V: TRBV7-9; size: .; DNA: TGTTCCAGCAGTAGTACGGGGGGCGCGAATACTGAAGCTTTCTTT; CDR3: CSSSSTGGANTEAFF
D: TRBD1; J: TRBJ2-7; V: TRBV11-2; size: .; DNA: TGTGCCAGCAGCTACGGGACAGGGGGCGCGTACGAGCAGTACTTC; CDR3: CASSYGTGGAYEQYF
D: TRBD2; J: TRBJ2-1; V: TRBV4-1; size: .; DNA: TGCGCCAGCAGCCAAGAGGGGGCCCTTAGCGGGAGAAGGGTTGAGCAGTTCTTC; CDR3: CASSQEGALSGRRVEQFF
D: TRBD2; J: TRBJ2-2; V: TRBV18; size: once; DNA: TGTGCCAGCTCACCTTCTAGCGGGCCTAACACCGGGGAGCTGTTTTTT; CDR3: CASSPSSGPNTGELFF